The following is a T cell receptor (beta chain) sequence with its context. Primed by a sample-barcoded 5' primer and a J-beta primer mix, a second PCR proceeded for about 6 to 12 cycles. TCRdb reanalysed the 5' RACE reads using MiXCR and keeps one entry per CDR3 protein. The sample holds more than 650,000 distinct CDR3 sequences, about 20% seen once. The sample comes from a study of blood T cells in healthy people across ages. V was trimmed by 2 bases and J by 4 bases, leaving 12 bases between them. This CDR3 has 15 amino acids. Germline V gives CDR1 SGHTA, CDR2 FQGNSA. The source of this sequence is a man aged 65 to 79 in good health. The V call is TRBV7-2, the J call TRBJ1-3; no clear D. Sequenced sample: blood. The CDR3 nucleotides are TGTGCCAGCAGCTTATGGTTAGGAGGCGGAAACACCATATATTTT. Its translation: CASSLWLGGGNTIYF.